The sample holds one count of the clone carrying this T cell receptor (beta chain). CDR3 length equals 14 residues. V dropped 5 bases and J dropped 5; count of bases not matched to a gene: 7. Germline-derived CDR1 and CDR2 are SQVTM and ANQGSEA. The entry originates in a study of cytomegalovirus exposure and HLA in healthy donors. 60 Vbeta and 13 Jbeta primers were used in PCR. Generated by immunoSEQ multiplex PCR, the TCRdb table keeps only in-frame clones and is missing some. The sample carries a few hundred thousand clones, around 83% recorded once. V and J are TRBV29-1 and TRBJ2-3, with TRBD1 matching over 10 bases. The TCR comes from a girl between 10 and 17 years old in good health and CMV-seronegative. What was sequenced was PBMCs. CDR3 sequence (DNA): TGCAGCGTTCGGTATGGACAGGGGGGAGATACGCAGTATTTT. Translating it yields CSVRYGQGGDTQYF.